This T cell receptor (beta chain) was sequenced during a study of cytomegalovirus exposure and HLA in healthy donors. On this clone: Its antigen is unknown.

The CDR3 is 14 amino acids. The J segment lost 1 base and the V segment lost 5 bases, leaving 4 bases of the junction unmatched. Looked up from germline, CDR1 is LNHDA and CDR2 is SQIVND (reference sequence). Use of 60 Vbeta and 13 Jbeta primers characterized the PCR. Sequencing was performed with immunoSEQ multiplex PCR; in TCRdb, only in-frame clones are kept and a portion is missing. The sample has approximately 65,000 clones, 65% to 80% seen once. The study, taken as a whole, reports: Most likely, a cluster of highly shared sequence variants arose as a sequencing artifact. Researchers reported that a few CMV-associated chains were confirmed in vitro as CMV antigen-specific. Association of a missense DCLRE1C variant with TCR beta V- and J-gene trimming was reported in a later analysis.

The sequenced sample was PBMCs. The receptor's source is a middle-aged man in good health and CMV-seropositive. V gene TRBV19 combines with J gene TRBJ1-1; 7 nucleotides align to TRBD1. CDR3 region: CASSDRAANTEAFF. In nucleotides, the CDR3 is TGTGCCAGTAGTGACAGGGCGGCGAACACTGAAGCTTTCTTT.